The 3 T cell receptor beta chains below all came from one sample that was sequenced in a study of early T cells in non-severe SARS-CoV-2 infection. TCRdb redid the calling of the 5' RACE reads with MiXCR, one entry per CDR3 protein. Of tens of thousands of distinct CDR3 sequences listed, roughly an eighth were seen once; the top ten hold roughly 8.7%. Material for sequencing was whole blood. All receptors come from an adult who was a healthcare worker with PCR-confirmed SARS-CoV-2 infection or an uninfected control (not recorded which).

Only a few counts were recorded for this clonotype. The chain carries TRBV29-1 and TRBJ1-2, with D possibly matching TRBD1 (6 bases). The CDR3 is 13 amino acids. Germline values: CDR1 SQVTM, CDR2 ANQGSEA. Trimming stripped 6 bases from V and 6 bases from J, with 17 bases between. The CDR3 loop is CSVRTAGGDGYTF. The CDR3 nucleotides are TGCAGCGTGCGGACAGCCGGAGGAGATGGCTACACCTTC.

The CDR3 DNA follows: TGTGCCAGCGGGTCCCGGCAACGCCAAGAGACCCAGTACTTC. Translated: CASGSRQRQETQYF. The rearrangement links TRBV28 to TRBJ2-5; D call uncertain. This CDR3 is 14 amino acids long. V lost 8 bases, J lost 1 base, and 14 bases lay in between. CDR1 and CDR2 from the germline V gene are MDHEN and SYDVKM.

This clonotype has a handful of counts. The rearrangement joins TRBV20-1 to TRBJ2-1, with unresolved D. The CDR3 has 12 residues. Germline V lookup: CDR1 DFQATT, CDR2 SNEGSKA (reference sequence). V dropped 6 bases and J dropped 10 bases, with 16 bases sitting between them. CDR3 sequence: CSAEYRTREQFF. The CDR3 bases are TGCAGTGCCGAGTACCGGACCAGAGAGCAGTTCTTC.